The entry below describes one TCR beta chain. The sample is drawn from a study of blood T cell repertoires in COVID-19. At the level of the study: Acute and convalescent COVID-19 samples came from the United States, Italy and Spain.

The CDR3 totals 13 residues. CDR1 is KGHSH and CDR2 is LQKENI in the germline V gene. Deletions cut 6 bases from V and 5 bases from J, with 10 bases between. All recovered Cohort 3 donors got two negative PCRs, got clearance, or saw symptom resolution. Study processing details: Amplified reference gene primers provided the basis for estimating nucleated cell counts. Using immunoSEQ multiplex PCR, the repertoire was profiled, and TCRdb retains in-frame clones only, with some absent. The V and J calls and the clone size are those of that table, but D and trimming were determined from the DNA. The sample carries roughly 500,000 clones, roughly nine tenths recorded once.

Material for sequencing was PBMCs or T cells enriched from blood (not recorded which). The rearrangement uses TRBV18 and TRBJ1-4; D not resolved. This TCR was sampled from a woman aged 55-75 years who had recovered from COVID-19. CDR3 protein: CASSRQRNEKLFF. CDR3 in DNA: TGTGCCAGCTCTCGTCAGAGGAATGAAAAACTGTTTTTT.